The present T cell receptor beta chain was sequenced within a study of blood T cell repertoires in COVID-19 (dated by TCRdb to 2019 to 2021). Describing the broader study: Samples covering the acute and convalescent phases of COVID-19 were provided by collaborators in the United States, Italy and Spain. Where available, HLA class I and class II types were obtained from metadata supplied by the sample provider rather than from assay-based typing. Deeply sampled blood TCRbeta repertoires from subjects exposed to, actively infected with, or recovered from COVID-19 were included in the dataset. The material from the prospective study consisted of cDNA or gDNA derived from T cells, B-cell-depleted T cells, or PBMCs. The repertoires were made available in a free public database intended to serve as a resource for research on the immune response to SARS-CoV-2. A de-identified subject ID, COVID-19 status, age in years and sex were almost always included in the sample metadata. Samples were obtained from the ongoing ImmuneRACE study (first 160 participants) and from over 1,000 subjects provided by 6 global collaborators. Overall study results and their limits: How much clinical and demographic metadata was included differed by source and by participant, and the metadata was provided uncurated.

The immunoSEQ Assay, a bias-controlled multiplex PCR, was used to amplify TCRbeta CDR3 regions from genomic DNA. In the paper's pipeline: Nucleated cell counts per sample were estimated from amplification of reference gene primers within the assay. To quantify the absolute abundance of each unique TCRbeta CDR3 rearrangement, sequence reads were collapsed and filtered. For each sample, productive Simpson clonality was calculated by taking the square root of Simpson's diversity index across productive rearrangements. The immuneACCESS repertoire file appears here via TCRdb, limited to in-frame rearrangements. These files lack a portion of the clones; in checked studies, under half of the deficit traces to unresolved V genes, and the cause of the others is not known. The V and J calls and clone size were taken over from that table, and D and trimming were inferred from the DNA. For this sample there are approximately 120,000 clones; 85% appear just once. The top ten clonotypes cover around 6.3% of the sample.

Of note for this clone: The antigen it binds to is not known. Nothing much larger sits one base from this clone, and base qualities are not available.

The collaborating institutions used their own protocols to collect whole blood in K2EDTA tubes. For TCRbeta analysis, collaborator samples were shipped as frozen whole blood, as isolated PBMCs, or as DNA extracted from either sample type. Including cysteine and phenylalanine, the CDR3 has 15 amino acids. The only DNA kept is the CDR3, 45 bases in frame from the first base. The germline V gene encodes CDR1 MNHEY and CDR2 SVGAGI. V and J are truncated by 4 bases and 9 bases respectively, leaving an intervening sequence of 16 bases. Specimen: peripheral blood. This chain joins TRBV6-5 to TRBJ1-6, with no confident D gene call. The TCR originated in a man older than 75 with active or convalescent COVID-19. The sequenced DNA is TGTGCCAGCAGTTCAAAGCCCCAATCGCGTTCACCCCTCCACTTT. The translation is CASSSKPQSRSPLHF.